The rows below give T cell receptor beta chains drawn from one sample of a study of early T cells in non-severe SARS-CoV-2 infection. MiXCR, run by TCRdb on the 5' RACE reads, gives a single entry per CDR3 protein. The sample has nearly 9,500 distinct CDR3 sequences, roughly 5% seen once. The sample was whole blood. The origin of the receptors is an adult who was a healthcare worker with PCR-confirmed SARS-CoV-2 infection or an uninfected control (not recorded which). CDR3s include the opening cysteine and the closing phenylalanine or tryptophan. Each record gives: J gene, V gene, D gene, clone size, CDR3 protein, CDR3 DNA. D genes are given only for firm matches. Where a row states a size, it is once, few, many or the class of an expanded clone; other rows omit it.

TRBJ2-2	TRBV4-1	-	medium-sized	CASSQEAVRTANTGELFF	TGCGCCAGCAGCCAAGAAGCTGTTAGGACAGCGAACACCGGGGAGCTGTTTTTT
TRBJ1-1	TRBV27	TRBD1	many	CASSVLQGLTEAFF	TGTGCCAGCAGTGTACTACAGGGGCTCACTGAAGCTTTCTTT
TRBJ2-1	TRBV12-3/TRBV12-4	-	many	CASTLTQRRNEQFF	TGTGCCAGCACCCTAACCCAGCGGCGCAATGAGCAGTTCTTC
TRBJ2-1	TRBV9	-	medium-sized	CASEPGWGSMQFF	TGTGCCAGCGAACCGGGGTGGGGGAGTATGCAGTTCTTC
TRBJ1-1	TRBV7-2	-	few	CASSPQAGLTEAFF	TGTGCCAGCAGCCCCCAGGCGGGGCTCACTGAAGCTTTCTTT
TRBJ2-3	TRBV5-4	-	medium-sized	CASSLAGADTQYF	TGTGCCAGCAGCTTGGCGGGGGCAGATACGCAGTATTTT
TRBJ2-6	TRBV11-2	TRBD1	medium-sized	CASSLDRYTGANVLTF	TGTGCCAGCAGCCTGGACAGGTATACTGGGGCCAACGTCCTGACTTTC
TRBJ2-5	TRBV10-3	TRBD2	many	CAASGGGSETQYF	TGTGCCGCCTCGGGGGGGGGCTCTGAGACCCAGTACTTC
TRBJ2-3	TRBV24-1	TRBD2	many	CATSDPTSGRGTQYF	TGTGCCACCAGTGATCCAACTAGCGGGAGAGGTACGCAGTATTTT
TRBJ2-4	TRBV20-1	TRBD2	many	CSATGLAGGGFKNIQYF	TGCAGTGCGACGGGACTAGCGGGAGGAGGTTTCAAAAACATTCAGTACTTC
TRBJ2-3	TRBV30	TRBD2	medium-sized	CAWGLAGMPDTQYF	TGTGCCTGGGGACTAGCGGGAATGCCAGATACGCAGTATTTT
TRBJ2-5	TRBV20-1	-	many	CSWVWRETQYF	TGCAGTTGGGTCTGGAGGGAGACCCAGTACTTC
TRBJ2-3	TRBV14	-	medium-sized	CASSPIAVSTDTQYF	TGTGCCAGCAGCCCGATAGCGGTTAGCACAGATACGCAGTATTTT
TRBJ1-2	TRBV6-6	-	many	CASSRAGTQLGYTF	TGTGCCAGCAGCCGCGCCGGGACGCAGCTTGGCTACACCTTC
TRBJ1-4	TRBV9	-	many	CASSVGPLTAGNEKLFF	TGTGCCAGCAGCGTAGGCCCCTTGACAGCGGGTAATGAAAAACTGTTTTTT
TRBJ2-7	TRBV15	-	many	CATSRDRAVGTYEQYF	TGTGCCACCAGCAGAGATCGGGCAGTTGGAACCTACGAGCAGTACTTC
TRBJ2-1	TRBV7-9	TRBD2	many	CASSPPLDGQREGPWYEQFF	TGTGCCAGCAGCCCCCCCCTGGATGGGCAGCGGGAGGGGCCTTGGTATGAGCAGTTCTTC
TRBJ2-7	TRBV7-2	TRBD1	many	CASSLQEGQGEFEQYF	TGTGCCAGCAGCTTGCAAGAAGGGCAGGGGGAATTCGAGCAGTACTTC
TRBJ2-7	TRBV19	TRBD2	-	CASSATSGRAHEQYF	TGTGCCAGTAGTGCGACTAGCGGGAGGGCCCACGAGCAGTACTTC
TRBJ1-1	TRBV4-2	-	medium-sized	CASSQGLGDTEAFF	TGTGCCAGCAGCCAAGGACTAGGTGACACTGAAGCTTTCTTT
TRBJ1-3	TRBV5-1	-	-	CASSQQVSGNTIYF	TGCGCCAGCAGCCAACAGGTCTCTGGAAACACCATATATTTT
TRBJ1-1	TRBV6-5	-	medium-sized	CASSYFGPYNTGAFF	-
TRBJ2-1	TRBV29-1	TRBD2	medium-sized	CSVPIWTSGNNEQFF	TGCAGTGTCCCGATCTGGACTAGCGGGAACAATGAGCAGTTCTTC
TRBJ2-3	TRBV10-1	-	medium-sized	CASSESGADTQYF	TGCGCCAGCAGTGAGTCGGGGGCAGATACGCAGTATTTT
TRBJ2-3	TRBV20-1	-	many	CSARDGGWGRPDTQYF	TGCAGTGCTAGAGATGGAGGGTGGGGGCGCCCAGATACGCAGTATTTT
TRBJ1-1	TRBV12-3/TRBV12-4	-	medium-sized	CASTPRDLRTEAFF	TGTGCCAGCACTCCGAGGGACCTGAGGACTGAAGCTTTCTTT
TRBJ1-1	TRBV19	-	many	CASSIGGAAFF	TGTGCCAGTAGTATCGGAGGAGCTGCTTTCTTT
TRBJ1-6	TRBV7-9	-	medium-sized	CASSRAPGESPLHF	TGTGCCAGCAGCCGCGCTCCAGGGGAGTCACCCCTCCACTTT
TRBJ2-3	TRBV27	TRBD2	many	CASSLAGLPPSTQYF	TGTGCCAGCAGCCTAGCGGGACTCCCTCCGAGTACGCAGTATTTT
TRBJ1-6	TRBV12-2	-	many	CASRQDSPHSPLHF	TGTGCAAGTCGCCAAGACAGTCCCCACTCACCCCTCCACTTT
TRBJ2-7	TRBV27	TRBD2	many	CASSLTSGRYEQYF	TGTGCCAGCAGTCTTACTAGCGGGAGGTACGAGCAGTACTTC
TRBJ1-3	TRBV3-2	-	medium-sized	CASSQRGGAGNTIYF	TGTGCCAGCAGCCAACGCGGGGGAGCTGGAAACACCATATATTTT
TRBJ2-2	TRBV20-1	TRBD2	-	CSYSGSRNTGELFF	TGCAGTTACAGCGGGAGTAGGAACACCGGGGAGCTGTTTTTT
TRBJ2-1	TRBV24-1	TRBD1	medium-sized	CATSDPDRGGYNEQFF	TGTGCCACCAGTGATCCGGACAGGGGGGGTTACAATGAGCAGTTCTTC
TRBJ2-3	TRBV11-3	TRBD1	-	CASSPRQGTTDTQYF	TGTGCCAGCAGCCCACGACAGGGTACCACAGATACGCAGTATTTT
TRBJ2-5	TRBV5-1	TRBD1	medium-sized	CASSLQGEQETQYF	TGCGCCAGCAGCTTGCAGGGGGAACAAGAGACCCAGTACTTC
TRBJ1-1	TRBV12-3/TRBV12-4	-	many	CASSLKRNTEAFF	TGTGCCAGCAGTTTGAAGAGGAACACTGAAGCTTTCTTT
TRBJ2-7	TRBV4-1	TRBD2	many	CASSHPGTSGSSYEQYF	TGCGCCAGCAGCCATCCCGGGACTAGCGGGAGTTCCTACGAGCAGTACTTC
TRBJ2-1	TRBV5-4	TRBD2	many	CASGPSRGSYNEQFF	TGTGCCAGCGGACCCTCCCGCGGGAGCTACAATGAGCAGTTCTTC
TRBJ2-3	TRBV9	TRBD2	medium-sized	CASSVGTSGRGSTDTQYF	TGTGCCAGCAGCGTCGGGACTAGCGGGAGGGGTAGCACAGATACGCAGTATTTT
TRBJ2-2	TRBV28	TRBD2	medium-sized	CASSWGLAGNTGELFF	TGTGCCAGCAGTTGGGGACTAGCGGGGAACACCGGGGAGCTGTTTTTT
TRBJ1-6	TRBV11-2	-	many	CASSLEAYPNSPLHF	TGTGCCAGCAGCTTAGAGGCCTATCCGAATTCACCCCTCCACTTT
TRBJ2-1	TRBV20-1	TRBD2	medium-sized	CSARDMSSGSSYNEQFF	TGCAGTGCTAGAGATATGTCTAGCGGGAGTTCCTACAATGAGCAGTTCTTC
TRBJ1-1	TRBV4-1	-	medium-sized	CASSQGWRENTEAFF	TGCGCCAGCAGCCAAGGTTGGCGGGAGAACACTGAAGCTTTCTTT
TRBJ2-1	TRBV7-2	TRBD1	-	CASSYDLGQVSGNEQFF	TGTGCCAGCAGCTACGACCTGGGACAGGTCTCAGGCAATGAGCAGTTCTTC
TRBJ2-3	TRBV9	-	medium-sized	CASSVVAVRVDTQYF	TGTGCCAGCAGCGTAGTCGCAGTGCGGGTGGATACGCAGTATTTT
TRBJ2-4	TRBV4-1	-	many	CASSQDHFQEIPVAKNIQYF	TGCGCCAGCAGCCAAGATCATTTTCAGGAGATCCCTGTTGCCAAAAACATTCAGTACTTC
TRBJ2-4	TRBV21-1	-	medium-sized	CASSKARTLAKNIQYF	TGTGCCAGCAGCAAAGCGCGAACCCTTGCCAAAAACATTCAGTACTTC
TRBJ1-2	TRBV21-1	-	medium-sized	CASSPRQGWVYGYTF	TGTGCCAGCAGCCCGAGACAGGGTTGGGTCTATGGCTACACCTTC
TRBJ2-5	TRBV6-2/TRBV6-3	-	many	CASSYRLELEETQYF	TGTGCCAGCAGTTACCGCCTGGAGCTAGAAGAGACCCAGTACTTC
TRBJ1-5	TRBV9	-	medium-sized	CASSVDREGGPQHF	TGTGCCAGCAGCGTAGACCGTGAAGGGGGGCCCCAGCATTTT
TRBJ1-6	TRBV28	-	medium-sized	CASGKGSSPLHF	TGTGCCTCCGGGAAGGGGAGCTCACCCCTCCACTTT
TRBJ2-2	TRBV20-1	-	medium-sized	CSANPFGGPNTGELFF	TGCAGTGCCAACCCGTTCGGCGGCCCAAACACCGGGGAGCTGTTTTTT